The rows below give T cell receptor beta chains drawn from one sample of a study of T cell responses to AZD1222 COVID-19 vaccine. Data came from immunoSEQ multiplex PCR; TCRdb stores just in-frame clones and leaves some out. Counted here are 70,000 to 90,000 clones, approximately 88% occurring once; the ten biggest clones make up 2.4%. The material was peripheral blood, obtained on day 0 of AZD1222 vaccination. The receptors originated from an adult in good health. Each CDR3 is given with its conserved first and last residue.

cdr3_aa: CASSLSWDMWQPQHF
cdr3_length: 15
j_call: TRBJ1-5
v_call: TRBV7-2

cdr3_aa: CASSSSAGGYVNEQFF
cdr3_length: 16
j_call: TRBJ2-1
v_call: TRBV7-6

cdr3_aa: CASERTGTGGFGGELFF
cdr3_length: 17
j_call: TRBJ2-2
v_call: TRBV5-7

cdr3_aa: CASSLVVMGLAGPGELFF
cdr3_length: 18
j_call: TRBJ2-2
v_call: TRBV5-5

cdr3_aa: CASSSRQGLYGYTF
cdr3_length: 14
j_call: TRBJ1-2
v_call: TRBV27

cdr3_aa: CASSSDGNTEAFF
cdr3_length: 13
j_call: TRBJ1-1
v_call: TRBV11-1

cdr3_aa: CASSYSGTASTDTQYF
cdr3_length: 16
j_call: TRBJ2-3
v_call: TRBV6-5

cdr3_aa: CASSQTILENNSPLHF
cdr3_length: 16
j_call: TRBJ1-6
v_call: TRBV18

cdr3_aa: CASSPPSAKNIQYF
cdr3_length: 14
j_call: TRBJ2-4
v_call: TRBV5-6

cdr3_aa: CASSEDRGRKLFF
cdr3_length: 13
j_call: TRBJ1-4
v_call: TRBV6-1

cdr3_aa: CASSLAGGYTDTQYF
cdr3_length: 15
j_call: TRBJ2-3
v_call: TRBV7-3

cdr3_aa: CASSSRQGTGNQPQHF
cdr3_length: 16
j_call: TRBJ1-5
v_call: TRBV6-5

cdr3_aa: CAWSPVTGELFF
cdr3_length: 12
j_call: TRBJ2-2
v_call: TRBV30

cdr3_aa: CATSGPGTISYEQYF
cdr3_length: 15
j_call: TRBJ2-7
v_call: TRBV15

cdr3_aa: CASSLGGGISSGELFF
cdr3_length: 16
j_call: TRBJ2-2
v_call: TRBV11-1

cdr3_aa: CASSYSGRGYGYTF
cdr3_length: 14
j_call: TRBJ1-2
v_call: TRBV6-5

cdr3_aa: CASSLALTEAFF
cdr3_length: 12
j_call: TRBJ1-1
v_call: TRBV7-2

cdr3_aa: CASSLVPGVMNTEAFF
cdr3_length: 16
j_call: TRBJ1-1
v_call: TRBV7-9

cdr3_aa: CASSLSTLLRLAGGPGETQYF
cdr3_length: 21
j_call: TRBJ2-5
v_call: TRBV7-3

cdr3_aa: CASSQVPGKGTEAFF
cdr3_length: 15
j_call: TRBJ1-1
v_call: TRBV14

cdr3_aa: CASSLVRSTEAFF
cdr3_length: 13
j_call: TRBJ1-1
v_call: TRBV7-9

cdr3_aa: CASSQTGQGSSEAFF
cdr3_length: 15
j_call: TRBJ1-1
v_call: TRBV14

cdr3_aa: CASSLAGGNTEAFF
cdr3_length: 14
j_call: TRBJ1-1
v_call: TRBV11-2

cdr3_aa: CASSKRTGLDTEAFF
cdr3_length: 15
j_call: TRBJ1-1
v_call: TRBV5-1

cdr3_aa: CAWGNSDQPQHF
cdr3_length: 12
j_call: TRBJ1-5
v_call: TRBV30

cdr3_aa: CASSFPGNELSEQYF
cdr3_length: 15
j_call: TRBJ2-7
v_call: TRBV5-4

cdr3_aa: CASSLGGRDRGYEQYF
cdr3_length: 16
j_call: TRBJ2-7
v_call: TRBV7-3

cdr3_aa: CASSQRQGVEKLFF
cdr3_length: 14
j_call: TRBJ1-4
v_call: TRBV4-3

cdr3_aa: CASSPSDRGRSLAFF
cdr3_length: 15
j_call: TRBJ1-1
v_call: TRBV7-2

cdr3_aa: CAISESGGGTGPETQYF
cdr3_length: 17
j_call: TRBJ2-5
v_call: TRBV10-3

cdr3_aa: CASSQGSQAGGSPLHF
cdr3_length: 16
j_call: TRBJ1-6
v_call: TRBV3-1/TRBV3-2

cdr3_aa: CASSPFRESDYGYTF
cdr3_length: 15
j_call: TRBJ1-2
v_call: TRBV18

cdr3_aa: CASRGLSTGELFF
cdr3_length: 13
j_call: TRBJ2-2
v_call: TRBV27

cdr3_aa: CASSWDGQGGELFF
cdr3_length: 14
j_call: TRBJ2-2
v_call: TRBV7-3

cdr3_aa: CSASYRGLNTEAFF
cdr3_length: 14
j_call: TRBJ1-1
v_call: TRBV20-1

cdr3_aa: CASSLGARTEAFF
cdr3_length: 13
j_call: TRBJ1-1
v_call: TRBV12-3/TRBV12-4

cdr3_aa: CASIKTGRDTEAFF
cdr3_length: 14
j_call: TRBJ1-1
v_call: TRBV2

cdr3_aa: CASSSPGASGNTIYF
cdr3_length: 15
j_call: TRBJ1-3
v_call: TRBV27

cdr3_aa: CASRPRTGDEKLFF
cdr3_length: 14
j_call: TRBJ1-4
v_call: TRBV6-6

cdr3_aa: CASSYRGLAGITDTQYF
cdr3_length: 17
j_call: TRBJ2-3
v_call: TRBV7-8

cdr3_aa: CASQLQGGNQPQHF
cdr3_length: 14
j_call: TRBJ1-5
v_call: TRBV27

cdr3_aa: CASSQDPGGRTEAFF
cdr3_length: 15
j_call: TRBJ1-1
v_call: TRBV3-1/TRBV3-2

cdr3_aa: CASSAQDGISDEQYF
cdr3_length: 15
j_call: TRBJ2-7
v_call: TRBV9

cdr3_aa: CATSSDRGSEREKLFF
cdr3_length: 16
j_call: TRBJ1-4
v_call: TRBV15

cdr3_aa: CASSSSYRGQNTGELFF
cdr3_length: 17
j_call: TRBJ2-2
v_call: TRBV11-3

cdr3_aa: CAISEPEGLAGSYEQYF
cdr3_length: 17
j_call: TRBJ2-7
v_call: TRBV10-3

cdr3_aa: CASSVATGGAYNEQFF
cdr3_length: 16
j_call: TRBJ2-1
v_call: TRBV9

cdr3_aa: CASSIQPGLNNSPLHF
cdr3_length: 16
j_call: TRBJ1-6
v_call: TRBV19

cdr3_aa: CASSLIRDSPLHF
cdr3_length: 13
j_call: TRBJ1-6
v_call: TRBV12-3/TRBV12-4

cdr3_aa: CASSFQGRTEAFF
cdr3_length: 13
j_call: TRBJ1-1
v_call: TRBV7-2

cdr3_aa: CASSSITNNSPLHF
cdr3_length: 14
j_call: TRBJ1-6
v_call: TRBV5-1

cdr3_aa: CASSPGGGAGYTF
cdr3_length: 13
j_call: TRBJ1-2
v_call: TRBV12-3/TRBV12-4

cdr3_aa: CASSSETASTDTQYF
cdr3_length: 15
j_call: TRBJ2-3
v_call: TRBV7-6

cdr3_aa: CASSLPAGGGETQYF
cdr3_length: 15
j_call: TRBJ2-5
v_call: TRBV11-2

cdr3_aa: CASSDGIMTGGMYGYTF
cdr3_length: 17
j_call: TRBJ1-2
v_call: TRBV6-4

cdr3_aa: CASSQAARAGAQEAQYF
cdr3_length: 17
j_call: TRBJ2-5
v_call: TRBV4-2

cdr3_aa: CASSLEVRDEQYF
cdr3_length: 13
j_call: TRBJ2-7
v_call: TRBV5-1

cdr3_aa: CASSKVRAAGELFF
cdr3_length: 14
j_call: TRBJ2-2
v_call: TRBV19

cdr3_aa: CASSHSSYTEAFF
cdr3_length: 13
j_call: TRBJ1-1
v_call: TRBV14